The 25 T cell receptor beta chains given below trace back to one sample, sequenced in a study of cytomegalovirus exposure and HLA in healthy donors. PCR used 60 Vbeta primers and 13 Jbeta primers. Only in-frame clones appear in the TCRdb table, and some are missing; sequencing was by immunoSEQ multiplex PCR. The sample records some 110,000 clones, 76% being singletons. Sequenced: PBMCs. The receptors derive from a middle-aged man in good health and CMV-seropositive.

The rearrangement joins TRBV4-1 to TRBJ1-5; 9 positions match TRBD1. Germline V CDR1 and CDR2: MGHRA, YSYEKL. V lost 1 base, J lost 7 bases, and 11 bases stayed unmatched. The CDR3 is 17 amino acids. CDR3 loop: CASSQGYGTGIRQPQHF. CDR3 sequence (DNA): TGCGCCAGCAGCCAAGGTTACGGGACAGGGATACGGCAGCCCCAGCATTTT.

J is TRBJ2-2 and V is TRBV18; D perhaps matches TRBD2 (5 bases). Trimming removed 2 bases at V and 0 bases at J, with 10 bases between. Germline CDR1 reads KGHSH; CDR2 reads LQKENI. The CDR3 has 16 residues. CDR3 nucleotides: TGTGCCAGCTCACCAGAGGGATTACCGAACACCGGGGAGCTGTTTTTT. It is translated as CASSPEGLPNTGELFF.

CDR3 DNA: TGTGCCAGCAGCGCGAACAGGGGGGCAACTAATGAAAAACTGTTTTTT. This sequence encodes CASSANRGATNEKLFF. This sequence joins TRBV7-6 and TRBJ1-4, with 8 bases matching TRBD1. There are 16 residues in the CDR3. Germline assignment: CDR1 SGHVS and CDR2 FNYEAQ. The V and J ends lost 5 bases and 0 bases, in that order; junction bases with no gene match: 5.

About this clone: An end of the junction differs from the germline gene, which may be a read error. The gene calls are TRBV6-1 and TRBJ2-4; 8 bases match TRBD2. The V gene's germline CDR1 is MNHNS and CDR2 SASEGT. The length of the CDR3 is 20 residues. This CDR3 reads CASSEAKLSGAPIAKNSQYF. CDR3 nucleotides: TGTGCCAGCAGTGAAGCCAAGCTTAGCGGGGCCCCAATAGCCAAAAACAGTCAGTACTTC.

The chain is built from TRBV6-6 and TRBJ2-1; D may be TRBD1 (5 bases). The V end was cut by 2 bases, the J end by 5 bases, with 13 bases between. There are 15 residues in the CDR3. The germline V gene encodes CDR1 MNHNY and CDR2 SVGAGI (reference sequence). This CDR3 reads CASSYGQGLHNEQFF. The CDR3 DNA follows: TGTGCCAGCAGTTACGGCCAGGGTCTCCACAATGAGCAGTTCTTC.

V and J are TRBV6-4 and TRBJ2-1; TRBD2 matches at 14 bases. The length of the CDR3 is 17 residues. V was clipped by 0 bases and J by 13 bases; unmatched bases: 11. Germline lookup yields CDR1 MRHNA and CDR2 SNTAGT. The CDR3 coding sequence is TGTGCCAGCAGTGACTCAACCGGGACTAGCGGGGGATTCGTTCAGTTCTTC. Translated: CASSDSTGTSGGFVQFF.

The rearrangement joins TRBV6-5 to TRBJ1-1; weak D call: TRBD1 (5 bases). Between the trimmed V and J ends, which lost 2 bases and 5 bases, there was a span of 15 bases. The CDR3 consists of 15 residues. The V gene's germline CDR1 is MNHEY and CDR2 SVGAGI. This CDR3 is CASSYHRQGGTEAFF. The CDR3 DNA is TGTGCCAGCAGTTACCACCGGCAGGGTGGGACTGAAGCTTTCTTT.

This clone was seen more than once but under ten times. The rearrangement links TRBV6-6 to TRBJ1-1, with D perhaps matching TRBD1 (5 bases). V lost 0 bases and J 2 bases, leaving 10 bases between the germline ends. The CDR3 consists of 15 residues. Germline V lookup: CDR1 MNHNY, CDR2 SVGAGI (reference sequence). The CDR3 sequence: CASSYSMGGNTEAFF. CDR3 DNA sequence: TGTGCCAGCAGTTACTCGATGGGGGGAAACACTGAAGCTTTCTTT.

J is TRBJ2-7 and V is TRBV7-6; D unresolved. The assigned J gene may be wrong: the sequence end matches TRBJ2-1 better. Germline lookup yields CDR1 SGHVS and CDR2 FNYEAQ. This CDR3 is built from 14 residues. The chain's CDR3 is CASSLVPLYNEQFF. CDR3 sequence (DNA): TGTGCCAGCAGCCTCGTACCACTATACAATGAGCAGTTCTTC.

The chain recombines TRBV30 with TRBJ1-6; no definite D call. The V gene's germline CDR1 is GTSNPN and CDR2 SVGIG (reference sequence). The CDR3 consists of 13 residues. Between the trimmed V and J ends, which lost 7 bases and 4 bases, there was a span of 11 bases. DNA of the CDR3: TGTGCCTTGATGACGGAGTATAATTCACCCCTCCACTTT. Translating it yields CALMTEYNSPLHF.

The V gene is TRBV2, the J gene TRBJ2-1; 8 nucleotides match TRBD2. The CDR3 has 16 residues. The germline CDR1 and CDR2 sequences are SNHLY and FYNNEI. J gave up 0 bases and V 8 bases, and 9 bases lay outside the gene matches. The CDR3 loop reads CASDRSGGGSYNEQFF. The DNA of the CDR3 is TGTGCCAGCGATAGGTCCGGGGGGGGCTCCTACAATGAGCAGTTCTTC. The complete variable domain, with remaining parts taken from reference TRBV2 and TRBJ2-1, reads EPEVTQTPSHQVTQMGQEVILRCVPISNHLYFYWYRQILGQKVEFLVSFYNNEISEKSEIFDDQFSVERPDGSNFTLKIRSTKLEDSAMYFCASDRSGGGSYNEQFFGPGTRLTVL.

J is TRBJ2-7 and V is TRBV4-2; 13 bases are a match to TRBD2. Trimming cost V 0 bases and J 1 base; bases outside gene matches: 12. The CDR3 loop spans 20 amino acids. Germline V gene data show CDR1 as LGHNA and CDR2 as YNFKEQ. The CDR3 loop is CASSQERGGTSGIISYEQYF. Written as DNA, the CDR3 is TGTGCCAGCAGCCAAGAACGCGGGGGGACTAGCGGGATCATTTCCTACGAGCAGTACTTC.

This clone appeared a single time. The chain joins TRBV19 to TRBJ1-1, with D possibly being TRBD1 (5 bases). CDR3 length equals 14 residues. The germline gives CDR1 LNHDA, CDR2 SQIVND (reference sequence). Trimming pared 3 bases from V and 10 bases from J, leaving 18 bases between. Here the CDR3 DNA reads TGTGCCAGTAGTATTTTGGGGGGAATCAGCTCAGCTTTCTTT. It specifies CASSILGGISSAFF.

The chain combines TRBV30 with TRBJ1-1; 7 positions match TRBD1. Per germline, CDR1 GTSNPN and CDR2 SVGIG (reference sequence). CDR3 length: 13 residues. Unmatched junction bases numbered 3, after V lost 4 bases and J lost 1 base. The CDR3 nucleotides read TGTGCCTGGACAAAGGGGGCGAACACTGAAGCTTTCTTT. The encoded protein is CAWTKGANTEAFF.

With respect to this clone: An end of the junction differs from the germline gene, which may be a read error. This chain uses TRBV4-3 with TRBJ2-6; a possible D gene is TRBD1 (5 bases). This CDR3 is built from 15 residues. CDR1 is LGHNA, CDR2 YSLEER, per germline. CDR3 in amino acids: CASSYSRSGANGLTF. The CDR3 coding sequence is TGCGCCAGCAGCTATAGCCGCTCTGGGGCCAACGGCCTGACTTTC.

The V gene is TRBV7-3, the J gene TRBJ2-5; 7 bases match TRBD1. This CDR3 is 14 amino acids long. Germline V gene data show CDR1 as SGHTA and CDR2 as FQGTGA. V was clipped by 5 bases and J by 5 bases; unmatched bases: 8. The CDR3 DNA is TGTGCCAGCAGCAGAGGACAGGTTGGGGAGACCCAGTACTTC. This translates into CASSRGQVGETQYF.

V gene TRBV11-2 combines with J gene TRBJ1-4; D might be TRBD1 (6 bases). Between the trimmed V and J ends, which lost 3 bases and 4 bases, there was a span of 9 bases. Germline CDR1 reads SGHAT; CDR2 reads FQNNGV. The CDR3 runs to 14 residues. CDR3: CASSLGRGNEKLFF. CDR3 nucleotides: TGTGCCAGCAGCTTGGGCAGGGGTAATGAAAAACTGTTTTTT.

The chain links TRBV7-2 to TRBJ2-3, with D perhaps TRBD2 (5 bases). CDR1 SGHTA and CDR2 FQGNSA come from the germline V gene. Trimming removed 3 bases at V and 3 bases at J, with 10 bases between. The CDR3 contains 14 residues. CDR3 coding DNA: TGTGCCAGCAGCTTGACGGGATTGACAGATACGCAGTATTTT. It translates to CASSLTGLTDTQYF.

The chain carries TRBV30 and TRBJ2-5, with D perhaps TRBD2 (6 bases). TRBJ2-7 explains the end of the DNA better; the J call may be wrong. This CDR3 has 13 amino acids. Germline V gene lookup returns CDR1 GTSNPN and CDR2 SVGIG (reference sequence). CDR3 in amino acids: CAWSVVEGGEQYF. CDR3 coding DNA: TGTGCCTGGAGTGTAGTTGAGGGAGGCGAGCAGTACTTC.

CDR3 nucleotides: TGTGCCAGCAGCTTCGGGGGGAATGAGCAGTTCTTC. Translating gives CASSFGGNEQFF. The V gene is TRBV11-3, the J gene TRBJ2-1; TRBD2 matches at 7 bases. V shed 3 bases, J shed 7 bases, and the junction held 0 bases outside the gene matches. The germline CDR1 and CDR2 sequences are SGHNT and YENEEA. The CDR3 contains 12 residues.

The chain couples TRBV6-1 to TRBJ2-5, with 7 nucleotides matching TRBD1. The CDR3 totals 14 residues. Germline CDR1 and CDR2: MNHNS and SASEGT. Trimming cost V 2 bases and J 4 bases; bases outside gene matches: 4. The DNA for the CDR3 is TGTGCCAGCAGTGAACAGGGGGTGCGAGAGACCCAGTACTTC. This codes for CASSEQGVRETQYF.

Regarding this clone: At one boundary the junction diverges from the germline segment, which might be a read error. The rearrangement links TRBV6-4 to TRBJ2-4; possible D gene TRBD1, 7 bases. The CDR3 runs to 16 residues. CDR1 MRHNA and CDR2 SNTAGT come from the germline V gene. The CDR3, as DNA: TGTGCCAGCCCGGGCGGGGACAGAATAGCCAAAAACAGTCAGTACTTC. Its translation is CASPGGDRIAKNSQYF.

The chain combines TRBV6-6 with TRBJ2-1; TRBD2 matches at 9 bases. Per the germline V gene, CDR1 is MNHNY and CDR2 is SVGAGI (reference sequence). The CDR3 is made up of 14 amino acids. The V segment lost 6 bases and the J segment 6 bases; nucleotides outside the gene matches: 6. CDR3: CASRPGLARNEQFF. CDR3 nucleotide sequence: TGTGCCAGCAGGCCGGGACTAGCCCGCAATGAGCAGTTCTTC.

V gene TRBV7-6 combines with J gene TRBJ1-2; 9 positions match TRBD1. CDR3 length: 20 residues. Losses at the gene ends were 2 bases for V and 4 bases for J; bases not matched to a gene: 20. The germline gives CDR1 SGHVS, CDR2 FNYEAQ. The DNA for the CDR3 is TGTGCCAGCAGCTTATCGAGAACAGGGGGCGCCTCTTACGGTATCTATGGCTACACCTTC. This sequence encodes CASSLSRTGGASYGIYGYTF.

V usage is TRBV7-6 and J usage is TRBJ2-1, with TRBD2 identical over 11 bases. Germline values: CDR1 SGHVS, CDR2 FNYEAQ. Losses at the gene ends were 3 bases for V and 3 bases for J; bases not matched to a gene: 4. This CDR3 contains 16 residues. As DNA, the CDR3 is TGTGCCAGCAGCTTCACTAGCGGGAGTGGCTACAATGAGCAGTTCTTC. Protein: CASSFTSGSGYNEQFF.